The present TCR beta chain was sequenced within a study of molecular identifiers for immune sequencing clone quantification. At least ten counts were recorded for this clonotype. Its matching antigen is unknown. Germline lookup yields CDR1 SGDLS and CDR2 YYNGEE. The length of the CDR3 is 17 residues. Trimming cost V 4 bases and J 4 bases; bases outside gene matches: 14. One entry per CDR3 protein, called by TCRdb with MiXCR from the PCR reads. The table lists about 510,000 distinct CDR3 sequences, roughly 24% of them singletons. Regarding the study as a whole: A single cell's spiked Jurkat TCR RNA was reportedly detectable among one million naive cells.

The clonotype was recovered from a human donor in good health. Some libraries in this study had Jurkat cell RNA spiked in. The chain employs TRBV9 and TRBJ1-1; 9 nucleotides agree with TRBD1. Sequencing was carried out using naive CD8+ T cells from blood, with Jurkat cell RNA spiked in. The subset here: FACS-sorted CD8+CD4-CCR7+CD45RA+ naive T cells. CDR3 sequence (DNA): TGTGCCAGCAGCCACCCTACCACAGGGGGCCGAGGCACTGAAGCTTTCTTT. Protein product: CASSHPTTGGRGTEAFF.